This TCR beta chain derives from a study of cytomegalovirus exposure and HLA in healthy donors. Study overall: Approximately 180 million T cells yielded approximately 100 million unique TCR beta sequences, as an earlier analysis found. Findings of the study overall: DRB1 showed the most TCR associations and HLA-C the fewest in a later analysis, as rates varied by HLA locus.

For this clone: Its antigen is unidentified.

Researchers ran the PCR with 60 Vbeta and 13 Jbeta primers. How the authors handled the data: In a later analysis, of 80 million or so unique beta chains, about 12 million appeared in at least two donors. Here immunoSEQ multiplex PCR was the method, and the copy in TCRdb shows in-frame clones only, minus some. Clone size and V and J calls were adopted from that table, with D and trimming inferred from the DNA. Altogether 100,000 or so clones are present, over 60% being singletons, with the ten largest covering roughly 5%. CDR3 size: 13 residues. V lost 5 bases, J lost 5 bases, and 5 bases stayed unmatched. Germline CDR1 is SGHTA and CDR2 is FQGTGA.

The sequence was obtained from a female donor in good health and CMV-seropositive. The chain links TRBV7-3 to TRBJ2-7, with TRBD2 matching over 8 bases. Material: PBMCs. The CDR3 loop reads CASSLSGNHEQYF. The CDR3 region has the DNA TGTGCCAGCAGCCTTAGCGGGAACCACGAGCAGTACTTC.